This paragraph covers one T cell receptor (beta chain) sequence. Antigen: not known. This entry belongs to a study of regulatory T cells in long-lasting Graves disease. With iRepertoire HTBI primers and Arm-PCR of CDR3 regions, TCR beta libraries were built. TCRdb redid the calling of the multiplex PCR reads with MiXCR, one entry per CDR3 protein. Here the sample spans some 220,000 distinct CDR3 sequences, approximately 18% being singletons. Trimming removed 2 bases from V and 7 bases from J, with 11 bases in between. The CDR3 is made up of 13 amino acids. Germline loops: CDR1 SGHTA, CDR2 FQGTGA. Broader study findings: Persistent disease samples used TRBV28, TRBJ1-2 and TRBJ2-5 preferentially. The persistent group shared about 2,600 public clonotypes, more than the roughly 970 shared by new patients. Newly diagnosed patients had higher TCR diversity than persistent Graves' patients did.

The time point: newly diagnosed GD, antithyroid drugs for less than 3 months. Researchers made the TCR library from RNA that was extracted from PBMCs. These records were also assigned to another study, of T cells in Graves' hyperthyroidism and ophthalmopathy. That work contributes: The study enrolled patients aged 18 to 65 with newly diagnosed hyperthyroidism of under 2 months' duration.

The TCR originated in a young woman with Graves disease. J is TRBJ2-5 and V is TRBV7-3; D remains unclear. Sequencing was performed on peripheral blood mononuclear cells (PBMCs), taken at new diagnosis, from a patient treated with antithyroid drugs. The CDR3 nucleotides are TGTGCCAGCAGCTTAGAAGTTTGGGGGACCCAGTACTTC. Amino acids: CASSLEVWGTQYF.